One and the same sample provided the 7 T cell receptor beta chains below, sequenced in a study of human T cells and chemical hapten exposure (dated by TCRdb to about 2021). The time point label corresponds to: patch test 1, 2 weeks after DPC sensitization. The treatment or condition label here, explained by the study, means: therapeutic diphenylcyclopropenone sensitization with weekly scalp DPC. The library was obtained by RACE. For sequencing, a NextSeq 500 was employed. Using fastp trimming at Q25 and MiXCR clonotype assembly, TCRdb reanalyzed the public sequencing data and kept in-frame beta chains. Every distinct CDR3 protein forms one entry, paired with its most common genes and DNA. A total of 150,000 to 200,000 distinct CDR3 sequences appear in this sample, around 15% of them only once. The biggest ten clones account for 1.7% of the sample. Sequenced here: whole blood, sampled in connection with sensitization to the hapten diphenylcyclopropenone (DPC). The receptors here all came from a woman aged 25 to 39 with alopecia areata. Some clones in this sample may be carry-over from other donors' samples.

This clonotype was found a few times. This rearrangement joins TRBV19 to TRBJ1-2, with a weak D call TRBD1 (6 bases). Germline CDR1 is LNHDA and CDR2 is SQIVND (reference sequence). CDR3 size: 14 residues. V was cut by 5 bases and J by 8 bases, with 18 bases left in between. The CDR3 sequence is CASSFQGNFDGYTF. In DNA, the CDR3 is TGTGCCAGTAGTTTTCAGGGGAATTTCGACGGCTACACCTTC.

As DNA, the CDR3 is TGTGCCAGCAGCAACAACTACGAGCAGTACTTC. It translates to CASSNNYEQYF. The J gene is TRBJ2-7, the V gene TRBV7-9; D is unclear. Germline-derived CDR1 and CDR2 are SEHNR and FQNEAQ (reference sequence). The CDR3 contains 11 residues. The V gene lost 5 bases and the J gene lost 3 bases, with 5 bases spanning the gap.

This clonotype came up many times. The rearrangement links TRBV14 to TRBJ2-7; 8 nucleotides agree with TRBD2. The germline CDR1 and CDR2 sequences are SGHDN and FVKESK. This CDR3 region has 14 residues. After removal of 5 bases from V and 6 bases from J, the junction contained 9 bases not matched to a gene. The chain's CDR3 is CASSSAAGGPEQYF. In DNA form, the CDR3 reads TGTGCCAGCAGCTCGGCGGCGGGGGGCCCCGAGCAGTACTTC.

V usage is TRBV7-2 and J usage is TRBJ2-1; D is tentatively TRBD1 or TRBD2 (7 bases each). The CDR3 sequence is 17 residues long. With 3 bases removed from V and 5 bases from J, the gap between germline ends came to 20 bases. CDR1 is SGHTA and CDR2 is FQGNSA in the germline V gene. CDR3 sequence: CASSFARGGGSHNEQFF. The CDR3 region has the DNA TGTGCCAGCAGCTTCGCCCGAGGGGGCGGGAGCCACAATGAGCAGTTCTTC.

This sequence joins TRBV20-1 and TRBJ2-3, with 8 bases aligning to TRBD1. V gave up 5 bases and J gave up 6 bases; unmatched junction bases: 10. Germline-derived CDR1 and CDR2 are DFQATT and SNEGSKA (reference sequence). The CDR3 totals 14 residues. The CDR3 region has the DNA TGCAGTGCTCCAGGACAGGGTCGGTTGGATACGCAGTATTTT. Translated, it gives CSAPGQGRLDTQYF.

This clonotype was seen a few times. This rearrangement joins TRBV7-8 to TRBJ2-1, with 12 bases matching TRBD2. The germline V gene has CDR1 SGHVS and CDR2 FQNEAQ. The CDR3 runs 16 residues. V lost 5 bases to trimming and J lost 6 bases; unmatched junction nucleotides: 8. The CDR3 loop is CASSRAASGRANEQFF. The CDR3 DNA follows: TGTGCCAGCAGCCGAGCCGCTAGCGGGAGGGCCAATGAGCAGTTCTTC.

This clonotype was observed a few times. Being one base from a much bigger clone, this may be a read error. The rearrangement joins TRBV28 to TRBJ2-7, with D unresolved. The germline gives CDR1 MDHEN, CDR2 SYDVKM. V was shortened by 1 base and J by 3 bases, with 1 base between the two germline ends. This CDR3 contains 11 residues. The CDR3 bases are TGTGCCAGCAGTTTATACTACGAGCAGTACTTC. Its translation is CASSLYYEQYF.